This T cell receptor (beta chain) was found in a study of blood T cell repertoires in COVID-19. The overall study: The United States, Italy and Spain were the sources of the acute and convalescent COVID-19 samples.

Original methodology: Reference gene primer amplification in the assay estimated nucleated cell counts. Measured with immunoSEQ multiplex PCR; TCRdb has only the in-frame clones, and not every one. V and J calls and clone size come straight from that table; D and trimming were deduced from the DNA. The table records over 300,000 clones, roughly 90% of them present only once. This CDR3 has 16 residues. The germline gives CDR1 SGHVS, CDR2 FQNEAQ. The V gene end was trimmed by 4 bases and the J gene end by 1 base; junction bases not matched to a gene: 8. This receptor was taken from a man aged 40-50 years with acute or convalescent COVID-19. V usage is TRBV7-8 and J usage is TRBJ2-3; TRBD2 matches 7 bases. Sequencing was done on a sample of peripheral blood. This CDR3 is CASSWGPGLRTDTQYF. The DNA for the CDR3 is TGTGCCAGCAGCTGGGGACCGGGACTACGCACAGATACGCAGTATTTT.